The entry below gives a single T cell receptor beta chain sequence along with its context. Its antigen is not known. Patients included in sequencing had previously demonstrated CD8+CD57+ cell expansion by flow cytometry. Severe acquired aplastic anemia was the diagnosis recorded for all patients. Blood samples were obtained from patients who had received no prior therapy. These data come from a study of CD8+CD57+ T cells in acquired aplastic anemia. From germline, CDR1 is LNHDA and CDR2 SQIVND (reference sequence). The CDR3 consists of 19 residues. V shed 2 bases, J shed 5 bases, and the junction held 13 bases outside the gene matches. The study profiled TCR beta VDJ and CDR3 using genomic DNA as template. TCRdb re-called the reads through MiXCR, storing one row per CDR3 protein. The sample records 100,000 to 150,000 distinct CDR3 sequences, approximately 36% being singletons. Regarding the study as a whole: Some 30 was the count of CD8+ CDR3 sequences that patients shared with controls. CD8+ Simpson's diversity in patients was not significantly different from that in controls.

The material sequenced was sorted CD4+, CD8+, or CD8+CD57+ T cells (not recorded which) from PBMCs. The rearrangement uses TRBV19 and TRBJ2-6; TRBD2 matches at 9 bases. The origin of this receptor is a human donor with aplastic anemia. This CDR3 reads CASSINIGTSWGRANVLTF. The CDR3 DNA is TGTGCCAGTAGTATAAACATTGGGACTAGCTGGGGTAGGGCCAACGTCCTGACTTTC.